This T cell receptor (beta chain) appears in the sequencing data of a study of shared clonotypes between healthy human individuals. The study's findings and limits: Sorted-subset sequencing was shown by rarefaction to be incomplete despite large depth. Estimated richness values were generally larger in naive subsets than in memory subsets.

Original processing methods: Filtering was not the same, since immunoSEQ gave junction-only sequences without quality scores. TCRdb's copy holds only in-frame clones and misses some; the assay was immunoSEQ multiplex PCR. From that table come the V and J calls and clone size; the DNA was used to work out D and trimming. The sample has 700,000 to 950,000 clones, around 96% seen once; the top ten hold about 0.25%. This CDR3 is 15 amino acids long. Germline V gives CDR1 MNHEY, CDR2 SMNVEV (reference sequence). Trimming cost V 2 bases and J 0 bases, with 8 bases left between them. Naive CD8 cells lacked CD45RO, underwent positive selection for CCR7 and left out terminally differentiated effector memory CD45RA+ cells. All the donors were Caucasian adults who lived in Nashville, Tennessee. With respect to this clone: The antigen remains undetermined.

The sample taken for sequencing was naive CD8+ T cells sorted from blood. The sequence was collected from a man aged 25-45 years in good health. This chain uses TRBV27 with TRBJ1-5; D gene uncertain. The CDR3 region is CASSLRAYSNQPQHF. The CDR3, as DNA: TGTGCCAGCAGTTTAAGAGCGTATAGCAATCAGCCCCAGCATTTT.